The 19 T cell receptor beta chains presented below share a single source sample, sequenced in a study of CD8 T cells in ankylosing spondylitis (dated by TCRdb to 2017 to 2019). The library relied on 5' RACE. The data were produced on an Illumina HiSeq 2500. Using fastp trimming at Q25 and MiXCR clonotype assembly, TCRdb reanalyzed the public sequencing data and kept in-frame beta chains. Identical CDR3 proteins give one entry, which carries the most common genes and DNA. In this sample the table shows about 42,000 distinct CDR3 sequences, 4% of which occur a single time. The top ten clonotypes cover 4% of the sample. Sequenced sample: blood, either unsorted or a sorted T cell fraction (not recorded which). These receptors were obtained from a female donor with ankylosing spondylitis or in good health (not recorded which).

This clonotype was seen at least ten times. CDR3 in DNA: TGTGCCAGCAACCGGTTGGGGCAGGGGGAGGGAGAGACCCAGTACTTC. Amino acids: CASNRLGQGEGETQYF. V is TRBV9 and J is TRBJ2-5; TRBD1 or TRBD2 may be the D gene (7 bases each). Germline CDR1 and CDR2: SGDLS and YYNGEE. CDR3 length: 16 residues. With 6 bases removed from V and 4 bases from J, the gap between germline ends came to 22 bases.

This clonotype was counted at least ten times. CDR3 sequence (DNA): TGTGCCAGCAGCCGAACACCCGGTCCAAATCAGCCCCAGCATTTT. Protein: CASSRTPGPNQPQHF. V and J are TRBV9 and TRBJ1-5; no clear D. V was cut by 4 bases and J by 4 bases, with 15 bases left in between. CDR1 and CDR2 from the germline V gene are SGDLS and YYNGEE. This CDR3 has 15 amino acids.

This clonotype was observed a few times. The gene calls are TRBV9 and TRBJ2-1; D gene uncertain. V lost 0 bases and J lost 2, with 9 bases in between. This CDR3 has 15 amino acids. The germline V gene has CDR1 SGDLS and CDR2 YYNGEE. CDR3 bases: TGTGCCAGCAGCGTAGATCAGGTCCCCTACAATGAGCAGTTCTTC. Protein sequence: CASSVDQVPYNEQFF.

This clonotype was recorded at least ten times. The V and J genes are TRBV9 and TRBJ1-3; TRBD1 matches 7 bases. J lost 0 bases, V lost 4 bases, and 4 bases had no gene match. Germline assignment: CDR1 SGDLS and CDR2 YYNGEE. This CDR3 has 15 amino acids. The CDR3 bases are TGTGCCAGCAGCTATACAGGGGACTCTGGAAACACCATATATTTT. Translating it yields CASSYTGDSGNTIYF. Full variable domain (remainder filled in from reference TRBV9 and TRBJ1-3): DSGVTQTPKHLITATGQRVTLRCSPRSGDLSVYWYQQSLDQGLQFLIQYYNGEERAKGNILERFSAQQFPDLHSELNLSSLELGDSALYFCASSYTGDSGNTIYFGEGSWLTVV.

This clonotype was observed at least ten times. The V call is TRBV9, the J call TRBJ2-1; a possible D gene is TRBD1 (5 bases). Deletions cut 4 bases from V and 3 bases from J, with 14 bases between. The CDR3 is 15 amino acids. Germline V gene lookup returns CDR1 SGDLS and CDR2 YYNGEE. The CDR3 DNA sequence: TGTGCCAGCAGCCCTGCGGTACAGGTCTACAATGAGCAGTTCTTC. It codes for CASSPAVQVYNEQFF. Variable domain in full (rest from reference TRBV9 and TRBJ2-1): DSGVTQTPKHLITATGQRVTLRCSPRSGDLSVYWYQQSLDQGLQFLIQYYNGEERAKGNILERFSAQQFPDLHSELNLSSLELGDSALYFCASSPAVQVYNEQFFGPGTRLTVL.

This clonotype was seen more than once but under ten times. The chain is built from TRBV9 and TRBJ2-5, with D perhaps assigned TRBD1 or TRBD2 (6 bases each). The CDR3 runs 14 residues. The germline V gene encodes CDR1 SGDLS and CDR2 YYNGEE. V was shortened by 3 bases and J by 0 bases, with 9 bases between the two germline ends. In nucleotides, the CDR3 is TGTGCCAGCAGCGAGGGGGGTTACCAAGAGACCCAGTACTTC. Translating gives CASSEGGYQETQYF.

This clonotype was detected ten times or more. This chain's CDR3 is CASSVAGTGGLGETQYF. Written as DNA, the CDR3 is TGTGCCAGCAGCGTAGCCGGCACAGGGGGCTTAGGAGAGACCCAGTACTTC. The rearrangement links TRBV9 to TRBJ2-5; 9 positions match TRBD1. CDR3 length: 17 residues. Germline CDR1 and CDR2: SGDLS and YYNGEE. The V gene end was trimmed by 0 bases and the J gene end by 4 bases; junction bases not matched to a gene: 10.

The V gene is TRBV9, the J gene TRBJ2-2, with 10 bases matching TRBD1. The CDR3 is made up of 17 amino acids. V was pared by 4 bases and J by 6 bases, with 12 bases of the junction left unmatched. Germline loops: CDR1 SGDLS, CDR2 YYNGEE. CDR3 protein: CASSSPPGTGVPGELFF. The CDR3 DNA reads as TGTGCCAGCAGCTCCCCCCCCGGGACAGGGGTCCCCGGGGAGCTGTTTTTT.

This clonotype was observed many times. The chain recombines TRBV9 with TRBJ1-3; D gene unclear. V gave up 3 bases and J gave up 0 bases, with 13 bases separating them. The CDR3 covers 16 residues. CDR1 SGDLS and CDR2 YYNGEE come from the germline V gene. The CDR3 is CASSEVAASSGNTIYF. CDR3 DNA: TGTGCCAGCAGCGAGGTGGCCGCTAGCTCTGGAAACACCATATATTTT.

Many counts were recorded for this clonotype. The gene calls are TRBV9 and TRBJ1-3, with 9 bases identical to TRBD1. Germline loops: CDR1 SGDLS, CDR2 YYNGEE. The trim removed 0 bases at V and 8 bases at J, leaving 6 bases unmatched. CDR3 length equals 15 residues. The CDR3 bases are TGTGCCAGCAGCGTAGGAGGGGACAGGGCGGACACCATATATTTT. Translating gives CASSVGGDRADTIYF.

This clonotype was detected many times. The chain uses TRBV9 and TRBJ2-1, with 7 bases lining up with TRBD1. Germline V gene data show CDR1 as SGDLS and CDR2 as YYNGEE. The V gene end was trimmed by 3 bases and the J gene end by 8 bases; junction bases not matched to a gene: 5. The CDR3 spans 13 residues. This chain's CDR3 is CASSDRGWDEQFF. In nucleotides, the CDR3 is TGTGCCAGCAGCGACAGGGGCTGGGATGAGCAGTTCTTC.

This clonotype was counted between two and nine times. This chain joins TRBV9 and TRBJ2-3, with D perhaps TRBD1 or TRBD2 (6 bases each). This CDR3 region has 16 residues. CDR1 is SGDLS and CDR2 is YYNGEE in the germline V gene. The V end was cut by 0 bases, the J end by 2 bases, with 13 bases between. For the CDR3, the DNA is TGTGCCAGCAGCGTAGTTGCGGGGACAAACACAGATACGCAGTATTTT. Its protein is CASSVVAGTNTDTQYF.

In this sample, this clonotype turned up many times. The CDR3, as DNA: TGTGCCAGCAGCGTAGGCAGGGCTCCCTCCTACAATGAGCAGTTCTTC. It is translated as CASSVGRAPSYNEQFF. This chain uses TRBV9 with TRBJ2-1; tentatively, D is TRBD1 (5 bases). Germline V gene data show CDR1 as SGDLS and CDR2 as YYNGEE. CDR3 length: 16 residues. Trimming left V 0 bases short and J 0 bases short, with 10 bases between.

In this sample, this clonotype turned up many times. This chain links TRBV9 with TRBJ1-1; no clear D gene. V was clipped by 3 bases and J by 1 base, with 13 bases between them. Germline V lookup: CDR1 SGDLS, CDR2 YYNGEE. The CDR3 covers 15 residues. The DNA of the CDR3 is TGTGCCAGCAGCGCACTAGGGCAGAGGAACACTGAAGCTTTCTTT. This encodes CASSALGQRNTEAFF.

This clonotype was picked up many times. The chain uses TRBV9 and TRBJ1-2; 7 bases fit TRBD1. Losses at the gene ends were 5 bases for V and 3 bases for J; bases not matched to a gene: 4. CDR1 and CDR2 from the germline V gene are SGDLS and YYNGEE. CDR3 size: 13 residues. The CDR3 nucleotides read TGTGCCAGCAGTGACAGGGATCACTATGGCTACACCTTC. Its translation: CASSDRDHYGYTF.

This clonotype was seen ten or more times. The chain recombines TRBV9 with TRBJ2-5, with D perhaps matching TRBD1 or TRBD2 (6 bases each). Looked up from germline, CDR1 is SGDLS and CDR2 is YYNGEE. The CDR3 is made up of 14 amino acids. V lost 4 bases and J 5 bases, leaving 15 bases between the germline ends. CDR3 residues: CASSPSTRGETQYF. For the CDR3, the DNA is TGTGCCAGCAGCCCCTCGACTAGGGGGGAGACCCAGTACTTC.

This clonotype has ten or more counts. This chain connects TRBV9 to TRBJ2-3; unclear D gene. V lost 4 bases to trimming and J lost 2 bases, with 17 bases between them. Germline V gene sequence: CDR1 SGDLS, CDR2 YYNGEE. The CDR3 consists of 16 residues. The CDR3 sequence is CASSTSTSIYTDTQYF. The CDR3 nucleotides read TGTGCCAGCAGCACCTCGACAAGCATATACACAGATACGCAGTATTTT. The full variable domain, its missing parts supplied by reference TRBV9 and TRBJ2-3, is DSGVTQTPKHLITATGQRVTLRCSPRSGDLSVYWYQQSLDQGLQFLIQYYNGEERAKGNILERFSAQQFPDLHSELNLSSLELGDSALYFCASSTSTSIYTDTQYFGPGTRLTVL.

This clonotype was seen at least ten times. The chain recombines TRBV9 with TRBJ2-4; a possible D gene is TRBD2 (5 bases). The CDR3 has 19 residues. Germline V gene data show CDR1 as SGDLS and CDR2 as YYNGEE. The ends were cut back, 3 bases at V and 0 bases at J, with 22 bases in the middle. CDR3 protein: CASSATTGENLGAKNIQYF. In nucleotides, the CDR3 is TGTGCCAGCAGCGCCACAACCGGGGAAAACCTTGGAGCCAAAAACATTCAGTACTTC.

This clonotype was recorded many times. The chain uses TRBV9 and TRBJ2-1; the match to TRBD2 covers 9 bases. Germline-derived CDR1 and CDR2 are SGDLS and YYNGEE. J gave up 4 bases and V 2 bases, and 4 bases lay outside the gene matches. CDR3 length equals 15 residues. The CDR3: CASSVAGGSYNEQFF. The CDR3 bases are TGTGCCAGCAGCGTCGCGGGGGGGTCATACAATGAGCAGTTCTTC.